This T cell receptor beta chain was observed in a study of T-cell memory formation after mild COVID-19. Via MiXCR, TCRdb re-called the 5' RACE reads, giving one row per CDR3 protein. The repertoire holds hundreds of thousands of distinct CDR3 sequences, with approximately 19% as singletons. Germline V CDR1 and CDR2: SGHRS, YFSETQ. The V segment lost 0 bases and the J segment 7 bases; nucleotides outside the gene matches: 4. The CDR3 spans 14 residues. The chain is built from TRBV5-1 and TRBJ2-7; TRBD1 aligns across 10 bases. The clonotype originates from an adult woman who had mild COVID-19 (a few samples of this study predate the infection). Cell type and time point are not known. Source material: PBMCs or a T cell subset sorted from them (not recorded which). The CDR3 DNA reads as TGCGCCAGCAGCTTGGGGACAGGGGGTCGGGAGCAGTACTTC. Translation: CASSLGTGGREQYF.